Included here is one T cell receptor (beta chain) sequence, with context. Its antigen is not known. TCRdb's copy holds only in-frame clones and misses some; the assay was immunoSEQ multiplex PCR. The sample records tens of thousands of clones, around nine tenths being singletons. Trimming removed 6 bases from V and 3 bases from J; junction bases left unmatched: 10. The CDR3 is 15 residues long. Germline CDR1 WSHSY, CDR2 SAAADI. The sample belongs to a study of T cell responses to AZD1222 COVID-19 vaccine. Study-wide results and caveats: There were repertoire samples only from the period after the peak T cell response.

The sample was peripheral blood, taken on day 0 of MenACWY control vaccination. The sequence derives from an adult in good health. This chain joins TRBV10-2 and TRBJ1-2; 7 nucleotides align to TRBD1. The CDR3 region is CASSPRDRIYYGYTF. CDR3 DNA sequence: TGCGCCAGCAGCCCCCGGGACAGAATTTACTATGGCTACACCTTC.